This is a list of T cell receptor beta chains from one sample in a study of T cell responses to AZD1222 COVID-19 vaccine. The assay was immunoSEQ multiplex PCR, and TCRdb's table has in-frame clones only and misses some. The sample carries around 130,000 clones, approximately 88% recorded once. The material was peripheral blood, obtained 28 days after the second AZD1222 dose. The receptors originated from an adult who received the AZD1222 COVID-19 vaccine. Both conserved end residues are part of each CDR3. Fields, in order: J gene, V gene, CDR3 protein.

TRBJ2-1	TRBV15	CATSRAKGEQFF
TRBJ2-3	TRBV4-3	CASSLQLSSGGATDTQYF
TRBJ1-3	TRBV5-1	CASSLEPGSGNTIYF
TRBJ1-4	TRBV2	CASSERRTGGDEKLFF
TRBJ2-2	TRBV4-1	CASSQVGRGWRGRNTGELFF
TRBJ1-5	TRBV3-1/TRBV3-2	CASSRSGTGGSQPQHF
TRBJ2-5	TRBV6-2/TRBV6-3	CASSYSFRHNQETQYF
TRBJ2-1	TRBV6-6	CASSYSQVGEQFF
TRBJ2-4	TRBV6-2/TRBV6-3	CASSSQEDQYF
TRBJ2-5	TRBV29-1	CSVEFEGQGGETQYF
TRBJ1-2	TRBV7-2	CASSLQGFGYTF
TRBJ1-1	TRBV11-3	CASSTRQGTTEAFF
TRBJ2-1	TRBV7-2	CASSSQGGMDEQFF
TRBJ1-6	TRBV19	CASSARTGTGDSPLHF
TRBJ1-5	TRBV19	CASSTSLVPPRGHQPQHF
TRBJ2-1	TRBV5-4	CASTSPASYEQFF
TRBJ1-5	TRBV19	CASSIDLADNQPQHF
TRBJ1-4	TRBV7-2	CASSLRQGGEKLFF
TRBJ1-4	TRBV12-3/TRBV12-4	CASSLGQKEKLFF
TRBJ1-1	TRBV19	CASSGQMNTEAFF
TRBJ1-2	TRBV14	CASSQQTDYGYTF
TRBJ2-7	TRBV19	CASRLTSGSTYEQYF
TRBJ2-3	TRBV3-1/TRBV3-2	CASSQGNTQYF
TRBJ1-5	TRBV28	CASNLVGASNQPQHF
TRBJ1-2	TRBV11-3	CASSPDGSYGYTF
TRBJ1-3	TRBV6-5	CASSYSGGSGNTIYF
TRBJ2-7	TRBV7-9	CASSLGERIWEQYF
TRBJ1-6	TRBV4-2	CASSKDRANSPLHF
TRBJ2-3	TRBV9	CASSASGVSTDTQYF
TRBJ1-3	TRBV2	CASSERPGTSGNTIYF
TRBJ2-7	TRBV5-8	CASSLAGLVYEQYF
TRBJ1-6	TRBV3-1/TRBV3-2	CASSQDGGWRPLHF
TRBJ1-5	TRBV5-6	CASSRLVGGRSNQPQHF
TRBJ2-7	TRBV18	CASSFGRDYEQYF
TRBJ1-2	TRBV4-3	CASSQGGATGYTF
TRBJ1-2	TRBV4-1	CASSQAGQGLSYGYTF
TRBJ2-1	TRBV14	CASSKRTSGSKNEQFF
TRBJ2-5	TRBV5-1	CASRPAGRKETQYF
TRBJ1-1	TRBV11-2	CASSFSQNTEAFF
TRBJ2-1	TRBV4-2	CASRTSGGGGQFF
TRBJ1-5	TRBV19	CASSVQGAGQPQHF
TRBJ2-3	TRBV5-1	CASRQGTSTDTQYF
TRBJ1-2	TRBV29-1	CSVQGQVDGYTF
TRBJ2-1	TRBV30	CAWSVLSSGRYSYNEQFF
TRBJ1-1	TRBV3-1/TRBV3-2	CASSQDVGRVGTEAFF
TRBJ2-7	TRBV7-6	CASSLGPLSYEQYF
TRBJ1-4	TRBV7-8	CASSYRDRDEKLFF
TRBJ2-7	TRBV11-2	CASSLVSAPPGNEQYF
TRBJ1-4	TRBV5-4	CASSPVPGDNEKLFF
TRBJ1-3	TRBV2	CASSPQGAGNTIYF
TRBJ1-2	TRBV19	CASSSPTTDLGSRYGYTF
TRBJ1-1	TRBV28	CASSVTGAENTEAFF
TRBJ1-4	TRBV3-1/TRBV3-2	CASSVYSYPNEKLFF
TRBJ2-7	TRBV7-2	CASSSRDRATYEQYF